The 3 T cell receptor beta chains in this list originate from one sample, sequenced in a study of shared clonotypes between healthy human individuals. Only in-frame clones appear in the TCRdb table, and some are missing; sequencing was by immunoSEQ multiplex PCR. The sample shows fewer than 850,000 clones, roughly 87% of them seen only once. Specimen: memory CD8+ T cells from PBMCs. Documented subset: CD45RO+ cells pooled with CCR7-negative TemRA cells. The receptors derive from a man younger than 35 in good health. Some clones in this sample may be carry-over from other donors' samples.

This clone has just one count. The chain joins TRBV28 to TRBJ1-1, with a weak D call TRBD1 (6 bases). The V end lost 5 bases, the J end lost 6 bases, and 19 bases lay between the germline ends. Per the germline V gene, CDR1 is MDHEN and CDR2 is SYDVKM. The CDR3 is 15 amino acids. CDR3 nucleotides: TGTGCCAGCAGTAAACCCCCACAGGGTAGTTCTGAAGCTTTCTTT. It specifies CASSKPPQGSSEAFF. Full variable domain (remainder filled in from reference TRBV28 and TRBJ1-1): DVKVTQSSRYLVKRTGEKVFLECVQDMDHENMFWYRQDPGLGLRLIYFSYDVKMKEKGDIPEGYSVSREKKERFSLILESASTNQTSMYLCASSKPPQGSSEAFFGQGTRLTVV.

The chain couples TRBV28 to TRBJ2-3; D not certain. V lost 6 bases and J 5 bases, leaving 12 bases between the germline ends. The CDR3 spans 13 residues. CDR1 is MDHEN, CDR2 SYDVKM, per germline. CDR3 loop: CASSIQRVDTQYF. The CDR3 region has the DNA TGTGCCAGCAGCATACAAAGGGTAGATACGCAGTATTTT.

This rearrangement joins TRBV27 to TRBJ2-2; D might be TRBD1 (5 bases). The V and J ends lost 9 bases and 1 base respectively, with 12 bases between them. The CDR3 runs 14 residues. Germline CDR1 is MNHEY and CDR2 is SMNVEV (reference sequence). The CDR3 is CARGLGQNTGELFF. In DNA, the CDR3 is TGTGCCAGGGGCCTCGGACAGAACACCGGGGAGCTGTTTTTT.